What follows are 3 T cell receptor beta chains derived from one specimen sequenced in a study of T cell changes during pregnancy in multiple sclerosis. Generated by immunoSEQ multiplex PCR, the TCRdb table keeps only in-frame clones and is missing some. There are about 24,000 clones in the sample; around nine tenths occur only once, and around 0.96% lies in the top ten. The sequences come from CD4+ T cells from peripheral blood mononuclear cells, collected in the second trimester of pregnancy. These receptors all stem from a female donor in good health, enrolled as a control in a pregnancy study.

This sequence joins TRBV6-5 and TRBJ1-2; the D is unclear. The ends were cut back, 2 bases at V and 4 bases at J, with 5 bases in the middle. Germline V CDR1 and CDR2: MNHEY, SVGAGI. The CDR3 has 12 amino acids. DNA for the CDR3: TGTGCCAGCAGTTACGGCAGCTATGGCTACACCTTC. This translates into CASSYGSYGYTF.

This clone was recorded only once. The chain uses TRBV7-8 and TRBJ1-2, with 11 bases identical to TRBD1. Trimming at V came to 5 bases and at J to 4 bases, leaving 6 bases not matched to a gene. The CDR3 consists of 15 residues. From germline, CDR1 is SGHVS and CDR2 FQNEAQ. CDR3 bases: TGTGCCAGCAGCCGCCCCGGACAGGGGGCCTATGGCTACACCTTC. Translating gives CASSRPGQGAYGYTF.

The V call is TRBV9, the J call TRBJ2-6; TRBD2 is a possible D gene (5 bases). Germline CDR1 reads SGDLS; CDR2 reads YYNGEE. The V end was cut by 0 bases, the J end by 3 bases, with 7 bases between. The CDR3 is 15 amino acids. CDR3 amino acids: CASSVVGSGANVLTF. For the CDR3, the DNA is TGTGCCAGCAGCGTAGTGGGGAGTGGGGCCAACGTCCTGACTTTC.